Below are 15 T cell receptor beta chains sequenced from a single sample in a study of tumor-infiltrating lymphocytes in primary liver carcinoma. The authors made TCR beta cDNA from 400 to 550 ng total RNA with a constant-region primer. ARM-PCR was slightly modified, and three nested multiplex PCR rounds with it gave rise to the TCR beta libraries. TRBV1-TRBV30 forward primers paired with a C-beta reverse primer drove the first two PCR rounds, about 9 cycles each. TCRdb re-derived calls from the multiplex PCR reads in MiXCR, one entry per CDR3 protein. The sample has 45,000 to 55,000 distinct CDR3 sequences, about 80% seen once. Scientists recovered RNA and DNA together from roughly 21-30 mg of unsorted bulk tissue. Sequencing was performed on liver tumor tissue from sampling region 2. Subset of the sample: tumor region T2, inferior pole. The receptors derive from a man in his forties with primary liver carcinoma and hepatitis B virus infection.

To note about this clonotype: At one boundary the junction diverges from the germline segment, which might be a read error. The chain links TRBV4-1 to TRBJ2-1; D is unclear. This CDR3 is 18 amino acids long. Germline loops: CDR1 MGHRA, CDR2 YSYEKL. In DNA, the CDR3 is TGCGCCAGCACCCAAGGACCGATAGGCGGTGACTCCTACAATGAGCAGTTCTTC. Its protein product is CASTQGPIGGDSYNEQFF.

For this clonotype: This CDR3 is missing its conserved last phenylalanine or tryptophan, likely due to a read error. The rearrangement joins TRBV9 to TRBJ2-3; D is ambiguous. Germline CDR1 and CDR2: SGDLS and YYNGEE. The CDR3 runs to 13 residues. Trimming took 0 bases from V and 0 from J, leaving 2 bases between them. CDR3: CASSVVSTDTQYP. The CDR3 DNA reads TGTGCCAGCAGCGTAGTTAGCACAGATACGCAGTATCCT.

As concerns this clonotype: The junction shows a germline mismatch at one end, possibly a read error. The rearrangement joins TRBV4-1 to TRBJ2-2; either TRBD1 or TRBD2 may supply D (5 bases each). CDR3 length: 14 residues. Germline CDR1 and CDR2: MGHRA and YSYEKL. In nucleotides, the CDR3 is TGCGCCAGCAGACCCCCCCAGGGATCCGGGGAGTTGTTTTTT. This sequence encodes CASRPPQGSGELFF.

This clonotype was seen once. One end of the junction varies from germline; a read error may be responsible. The genes are TRBV4-1 and TRBJ1-5; D perhaps matches TRBD1 (6 bases). The CDR3 has 13 amino acids. In germline, CDR1 is MGHRA, CDR2 YSYEKL. CDR3 sequence: CASSQARGQPQHF. CDR3 in DNA: TGCGCCAGTAGCCAAGCTAGGGGGCAGCCCCAGCATTTT.

On this clonotype itself: The junction and the germline gene differ at one end; a read error may be behind it. V and J are TRBV11-1 and TRBJ1-4, with D perhaps TRBD1 (6 bases). Germline CDR1 SGHAT, CDR2 FQDESV (reference sequence). This CDR3 region has 15 residues. The DNA of the CDR3 is TGTGCCGGCAGCCACAGCAGGGGACCTAATGAAAAACTGGTTTTT. It yields the protein CAGSHSRGPNEKLVF.

Note on this clonotype: Without the conserved terminal phenylalanine or tryptophan, this CDR3 likely stems from a read error. The V call is TRBV7-3, the J call TRBJ2-1; D not resolved. There are 15 residues in the CDR3. CDR1 is SGHTA, CDR2 FQGTGA, per germline. The V and J ends lost 5 bases and 4 bases respectively, with 15 bases between them. Here the CDR3 reads CASSPNAESYNEQFY. The CDR3, as DNA: TGTGCCAGCAGCCCGAATGCCGAGTCTTACAATGAGCAGTTCTAC.

About this clonotype itself: One junction end disagrees with the germline gene, perhaps due to a read error. The genes are TRBV11-2 and TRBJ2-5; possible D gene TRBD2, 6 bases. This CDR3 spans 16 amino acids. CDR1 and CDR2 (germline): SGHAT, FQNNGV. Written as DNA, the CDR3 is TGTGCCGGCAGATCCCGGGACTCGGCCCACATAGAGACCCAGTATTTC. Translation gives CAGRSRDSAHIETQYF.

V is TRBV7-9 and J is TRBJ2-6; possible D gene TRBD2, 5 bases. The CDR3 runs to 15 residues. V was trimmed by 10 bases and J by 0 bases, leaving 13 bases between them. In germline, CDR1 is SEHNR, CDR2 FQNEAQ (reference sequence). CDR3 sequence: CATTGEDSGANVLTF. Written as DNA, the CDR3 is TGTGCCACTACCGGGGAAGACTCTGGGGCCAACGTCCTGACTTTC.

Regarding this clonotype: At one end, the junction sequence differs from germline, possibly due to a read error. CDR3 sequence (DNA): TGTGTCAGCAGTCCCAGGACAGTCGGGGAGCTGTTTTTT. Translation: CVSSPRTVGELFF. The rearrangement joins TRBV12-3 or TRBV12-4 to TRBJ2-2; D is perhaps TRBD1 (6 bases). This CDR3 comprises 13 residues.

Details on this clonotype: An end of the junction differs from the germline gene, which may be a read error. The CDR3 DNA reads as TGCAGCGTTGAAGAGGCCATTGGCAATGAACAGTTCTTC. Protein sequence: CSVEEAIGNEQFF. The chain combines TRBV29-1 with TRBJ2-1; D gene unclear. This CDR3 has 13 amino acids. Germline V gives CDR1 SQVTM, CDR2 ANQGSEA.

To note about this clonotype: At one end, the junction sequence differs from germline, possibly due to a read error. The genes are TRBV11-2 and TRBJ2-3; possibly TRBD1 or TRBD2 for D (6 bases each). Germline CDR1 reads SGHAT; CDR2 reads FQNNGV. There are 16 residues in the CDR3. The CDR3 loop reads CASSLDVGGLTDTHHF. CDR3 DNA sequence: TGTGCCAGCAGCTTAGATGTGGGGGGCCTCACAGATACACACCATTTT. Full variable domain (missing parts from reference TRBV11-2 and TRBJ2-3): EAGVAQSPRYKIIEKRQSVAFWCNPISGHATLYWYQQILGQGPKLLIQFQNNGVVDDSQLPKDRFSAERLKGVDSTLKIQPAKLEDSAVYLCASSLDVGGLTDTHHFGPGTRLTVL.

This clonotype has a handful of counts. The rearrangement uses TRBV11-2 and TRBJ2-3, with TRBD2 identical over 8 bases. From germline, CDR1 is SGHAT and CDR2 FQNNGV. V shed 2 bases, J shed 5 bases, and the junction held 6 bases outside the gene matches. The CDR3 loop spans 15 amino acids. The CDR3 loop is CASSLTGSGRDTQYF. DNA of the CDR3: TGTGCCAGCAGCTTAACCGGGAGCGGGAGAGATACGCAGTATTTT.

A few counts support this clonotype. The final CDR3 position lacks the conserved phenylalanine or tryptophan, pointing to a likely read error. The CDR3 bases are TGTGCCAGTAGCTTAGAGGGGAACTATGGATACACCCTC. Translated: CASSLEGNYGYTL. This chain joins TRBV11-2 and TRBJ1-2; D possibly corresponds to TRBD1 (5 bases). In germline, CDR1 is SGHAT, CDR2 FQNNGV. The CDR3 is made up of 13 amino acids.

This rearrangement joins TRBV20-1 to TRBJ2-3; 11 nucleotides line up with TRBD2. CDR1 DFQATT and CDR2 SNEGSKA come from the germline V gene (reference sequence). V dropped 6 bases and J dropped 4; count of bases not matched to a gene: 6. The CDR3 has 14 residues. Here the CDR3 DNA reads TGCAGTGCGCAAATTAGCGGGAGGGCAGATACGCAGTATTTT. Translated: CSAQISGRADTQYF.

A word on this clonotype: One junction end does not reproduce the germline sequence, and a read error may be involved. This rearrangement joins TRBV29-1 to TRBJ2-3; D is unresolved. The length of the CDR3 is 14 residues. The V gene's germline CDR1 is SQVTM and CDR2 ANQGSEA. The CDR3 region has the DNA TGCAGCGTTGAAGCTAGTTCCGGCACAGATACTCAGTATTTT. Translating gives CSVEASSGTDTQYF.